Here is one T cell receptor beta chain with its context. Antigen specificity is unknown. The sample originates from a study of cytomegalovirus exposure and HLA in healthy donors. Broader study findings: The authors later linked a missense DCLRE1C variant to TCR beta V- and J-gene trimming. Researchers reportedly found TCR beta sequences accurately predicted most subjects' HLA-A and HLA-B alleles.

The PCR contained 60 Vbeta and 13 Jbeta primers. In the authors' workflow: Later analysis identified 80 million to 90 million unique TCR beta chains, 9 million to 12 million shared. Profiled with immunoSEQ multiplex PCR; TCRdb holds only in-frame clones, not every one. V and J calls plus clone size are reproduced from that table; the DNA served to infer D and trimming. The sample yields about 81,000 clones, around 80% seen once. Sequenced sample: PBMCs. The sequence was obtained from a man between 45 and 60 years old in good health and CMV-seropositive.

CDR3: CASVKTSPLTDTQYF. The DNA for the CDR3 is TGTGCCAGTGTGAAGACTAGTCCCCTCACAGATACGCAGTATTTT. The genes are TRBV7-5 and TRBJ2-3; TRBD2 is taken as the D call from the table, unchecked against the DNA. TRBV7-5 is a pseudogene segment. CDR3 length: 15 amino acids.